This T cell receptor (beta chain) is drawn from a study of control samples from healthy donors and cancer patients. Clones were read by immunoSEQ multiplex PCR, and TCRdb kept only the in-frame ones, dropping some. The data hold about 80,000 clones, with roughly 91% observed a single time. V lost 0 bases and J lost 7, with 6 bases in between. The CDR3 runs 12 residues. The germline gives CDR1 WSHSY, CDR2 SAAADI. This chain connects TRBV10-2 to TRBJ1-1; D remains unclear. This receptor was obtained from a middle-aged man in good health. Sequenced input: blood. CDR3 sequence: CASSESPHEAFF. The DNA for the CDR3 is TGCGCCAGCAGTGAGTCCCCCCATGAAGCTTTCTTT.